The 6 T cell receptor beta chains in this list originate from one sample, sequenced in a study of T cells in Graves' hyperthyroidism and ophthalmopathy (dated by TCRdb to about 2019). Libraries were built with multiplex PCR. The sequencing machine was an Illumina HiSeq 2000. The TCR beta CDR3 regions were amplified from the RNA transcripts. The first round of RT-PCR for the TCR CDR3 was performed with the HTBI primer set and the Qiagen OneStep RT-PCR kit. TCRdb reprocessing: public reads trimmed at Q25 with fastp, clones called with MiXCR, in-frame beta chains kept. One record per CDR3 amino acid sequence lists the most common genes and DNA. The sample table contains fewer than 750,000 distinct CDR3 sequences; only one count was recorded for around 15% of them. 12% of the sample comes from the top ten. Sequencing was performed on blood. These receptors all stem from a woman aged 50 to 65 with Graves' ophthalmopathy.

The table lists this clonotype with many counts. The chain has TRBV7-9 and TRBJ1-2; maybe TRBD1 (5 bases). Germline lookup yields CDR1 SEHNR and CDR2 FQNEAQ (reference sequence). The CDR3 runs 13 residues. V was pared by 4 bases and J by 3 bases, with 9 bases between. This chain's CDR3 is CASSSQGDYGYTF. CDR3 bases: TGTGCCAGCAGCTCGCAGGGCGACTATGGCTACACCTTC.

This clonotype was observed many times. This chain uses TRBV28 with TRBJ2-1; D perhaps matches TRBD2 (6 bases). V shed 2 bases and J shed 2 bases, with 13 bases lying between them. The CDR3 length is 16 residues. Per germline, CDR1 MDHEN and CDR2 SYDVKM. The CDR3 coding sequence is TGTGCCAGCAGTTTAATGGACGGAGGGACCTACAATGAGCAGTTCTTC. Amino acids: CASSLMDGGTYNEQFF.

The V call is TRBV19, the J call TRBJ2-2; 7 bases match TRBD2. V was clipped by 7 bases and J by 0 bases; unmatched bases: 11. Germline CDR1 is LNHDA and CDR2 is SQIVND (reference sequence). The CDR3 extends over 17 amino acids. The CDR3 region is CASMAHGLVPNTGELFF. In DNA form, the CDR3 reads TGTGCCAGTATGGCCCACGGACTAGTCCCGAACACCGGGGAGCTGTTTTTT.

The chain has TRBV7-9 and TRBJ2-2; 9 nucleotides match TRBD2. The V segment lost 1 base and the J segment 6 bases; nucleotides outside the gene matches: 9. The germline V gene encodes CDR1 SEHNR and CDR2 FQNEAQ (reference sequence). CDR3 length equals 17 residues. The CDR3 is CASSLVGGRAVAGELFF. In DNA form, the CDR3 reads TGTGCCAGCAGCTTAGTAGGCGGGAGGGCCGTTGCCGGGGAGCTGTTTTTT.

This clonotype was seen many times. This chain links TRBV7-2 with TRBJ2-1; possible D gene TRBD1, 5 bases. Between the trimmed V and J ends, which lost 0 bases and 6 bases, there was a span of 12 bases. Looked up from germline, CDR1 is SGHTA and CDR2 is FQGNSA. CDR3 length: 15 amino acids. The CDR3 DNA reads TGTGCCAGCAGCTTAGCGCTGGTCCAGGGCAATGAGCAGTTCTTC. This sequence encodes CASSLALVQGNEQFF.

The chain uses TRBV27 and TRBJ2-1; the D gene could be TRBD1 or TRBD2 (5 bases each). There are 15 residues in the CDR3. The germline gives CDR1 MNHEY, CDR2 SMNVEV (reference sequence). V was shortened by 8 bases and J by 2 bases, with 16 bases between the two germline ends. In DNA, the CDR3 is TGTGCCAGCGGTCGAGGGCAGGGTACCTACAATGAGCAGTTCTTC. Its protein is CASGRGQGTYNEQFF.